Below are 25 T cell receptor beta chains sequenced from a single sample in a study of response to subunit inactivated influenza vaccine. TCRdb itself ran the RT-PCR reads through MiXCR, one entry per CDR3 protein. The table includes around 190,000 distinct CDR3 sequences, approximately 15% detected once. This sample comprised CD8+ T cells sorted from PBMCs, obtained 4 to 6 days after vaccination. These receptors originate from a man in his fifties or sixties who received an inactivated influenza vaccine.

This clonotype appeared many times. The chain combines TRBV5-1 with TRBJ1-2; D not certain. Germline lookup yields CDR1 SGHRS and CDR2 YFSETQ. The ends were cut back, 0 bases at V and 4 bases at J, with 7 bases in the middle. There are 13 residues in the CDR3. As DNA, the CDR3 is TGCGCCAGCAGCTTGGTTTCCAGCTATGGCTACACCTTC. This encodes CASSLVSSYGYTF.

The sample holds many counts of this clonotype. This rearrangement joins TRBV24-1 to TRBJ2-2; D call uncertain. This CDR3 spans 14 amino acids. The germline CDR1 and CDR2 sequences are KGHDR and SFDVKD. V was pared by 8 bases and J by 0 bases, with 9 bases between. The CDR3 loop reads CATMPTANTGELFF. CDR3 DNA: TGTGCCACCATGCCGACCGCGAACACCGGGGAGCTGTTTTTT.

This clonotype was detected only a few times. The V and J genes are TRBV7-3 and TRBJ2-1, with 8 bases fitting TRBD1. This CDR3 contains 15 residues. Germline V gene sequence: CDR1 SGHTA, CDR2 FQGTGA. V lost 5 bases and J lost 7; bases outside the gene matches: 10. CDR3 sequence reads: CASSRVRQGKNEQFF. CDR3 DNA sequence: TGTGCCAGCAGCCGGGTCCGACAGGGGAAAAATGAGCAGTTCTTC.

At least ten counts were recorded for this clonotype. J is TRBJ2-7 and V is TRBV4-3, with 11 bases that match TRBD1. The CDR3 covers 16 residues. Germline-derived CDR1 and CDR2 are LGHNA and YSLEER. V was clipped by 3 bases and J by 3 bases; unmatched bases: 7. The CDR3 loop reads CASSQDIGTGGYEQYF. The CDR3 coding sequence is TGCGCCAGCAGCCAGGATATCGGGACAGGGGGCTACGAGCAGTACTTC.

This clonotype was seen at least ten times. The chain links TRBV24-1 to TRBJ1-4; 7 nucleotides align to TRBD1. The CDR3 extends over 16 amino acids. J was trimmed by 10 bases and V by 4 bases; bases with no gene match: 14. From germline, CDR1 is KGHDR and CDR2 SFDVKD. CDR3 amino acids: CATSDPDREGRGKLFF. The CDR3 DNA sequence: TGTGCCACCAGTGACCCAGACAGGGAAGGGCGCGGAAAACTGTTTTTT.

The chain joins TRBV15 to TRBJ2-2; 7 bases line up with TRBD1. Looked up from germline, CDR1 is LNHNV and CDR2 is YYDKDF (reference sequence). Trimming took 7 bases from V and 3 from J; bases not matched to a gene: 5. The CDR3 spans 14 residues. The DNA for the CDR3 is TGTGCCACCAAGACAGGGTTGGACACCGGGGAGCTGTTTTTT. Protein: CATKTGLDTGELFF.

This rearrangement joins TRBV14 to TRBJ1-6, with TRBD1 identical over 8 bases. J gave up 6 bases and V 4 bases, and 5 bases lay outside the gene matches. Germline-derived CDR1 and CDR2 are SGHDN and FVKESK. CDR3 length: 15 amino acids. The CDR3 is CASSPGTGRNSPLHF. CDR3 coding DNA: TGTGCCAGCAGCCCCGGGACAGGACGTAATTCACCCCTCCACTTT.

This clonotype was recorded a few times. V is TRBV5-6 and J is TRBJ2-2; 8 nucleotides line up with TRBD2. CDR3 length: 16 residues. Germline loops: CDR1 SGHDT, CDR2 YYEEEE. V dropped 4 bases and J dropped 1; count of bases not matched to a gene: 6. CDR3 amino acids: CASSHPLAGNTGELFF. The DNA for the CDR3 is TGTGCCAGCAGCCACCCCCTAGCGGGGAACACCGGGGAGCTGTTTTTT. Filled out from reference TRBV5-6 and TRBJ2-2, the complete variable domain reads DAGVTQSPTHLIKTRGQQVTLRCSPKSGHDTVSWYQQALGQGPQFIFQYYEEEERQRGNFPDRFSGHQFPNYSSELNVNALLLGDSALYLCASSHPLAGNTGELFFGEGSRLTVL.

The chain uses TRBV12-3 or TRBV12-4 and TRBJ1-2; D may be TRBD1 (5 bases). V was pared by 8 bases and J by 2 bases, with 9 bases between. This CDR3 is 12 amino acids long. CDR3 nucleotides: TGTGCCAGCGAGGGGCCCAACTATGGCTACACCTTC. Amino acids: CASEGPNYGYTF.

V is TRBV3-1 and J is TRBJ2-2, with D possibly being TRBD1 (6 bases). Trimming shortened V by 4 bases and J by 3 bases, and 12 bases separated the two germline ends. Per germline, CDR1 LGHDT and CDR2 YNNKEL (reference sequence). The CDR3 spans 15 residues. CDR3 nucleotides: TGTGCCAGCAGCCCGGAGCAGGGGTACACCGGGGAGCTGTTTTTT. Protein product: CASSPEQGYTGELFF. The variable domain in full, with the rest retrieved from reference TRBV3-1 and TRBJ2-2, is DTAVSQTPKYLVTQMGNDKSIKCEQNLGHDTMYWYKQDSKKFLKIMFSYNNKELIINETVPNRFSPKSPDKAHLNLHINSLELGDSAVYFCASSPEQGYTGELFFGEGSRLTVL.

This rearrangement joins TRBV29-1 to TRBJ2-1; 10 bases are shared with TRBD2. CDR1 SQVTM and CDR2 ANQGSEA come from the germline V gene. The length of the CDR3 is 14 residues. Trimming cost V 7 bases and J 8 bases; bases outside gene matches: 11. The CDR3 bases are TGCAGCGGTGATAGCGGGGGGCACGGGGATGAGCAGTTCTTC. Protein sequence: CSGDSGGHGDEQFF.

The genes are TRBV6-1 and TRBJ2-5; maybe TRBD1 (6 bases). The V end was cut by 4 bases, the J end by 4 bases, with 16 bases between. The V gene's germline CDR1 is MNHNS and CDR2 SASEGT. The CDR3 contains 15 residues. As DNA, the CDR3 is TGTGCCAGCAGTGTGATCGAACAGGGCCGAGAGACCCAGTACTTC. Its protein product is CASSVIEQGRETQYF.

This clonotype has only a few counts. The chain uses TRBV9 and TRBJ2-1; unclear D gene. With 3 bases removed from V and 6 bases from J, the gap between germline ends came to 4 bases. The CDR3 contains 11 residues. Per germline, CDR1 SGDLS and CDR2 YYNGEE. This CDR3 reads CASSGTNEQFF. CDR3 DNA: TGTGCCAGCAGCGGTACCAATGAGCAGTTCTTC.

The V gene is TRBV6-1, the J gene TRBJ2-3; no clear D gene. This CDR3 has 15 amino acids. Trimming pared 6 bases from V and 5 bases from J, leaving 18 bases between. Germline CDR1 reads MNHNS; CDR2 reads SASEGT. The CDR3 loop is CASSALVAREDTQYF. CDR3 DNA sequence: TGTGCCAGCAGCGCCCTGGTGGCCCGTGAAGATACGCAGTATTTT.

This clonotype was seen more than once but under ten times. The gene calls are TRBV28 and TRBJ2-3, with 12 bases that match TRBD1. This CDR3 contains 15 residues. Germline CDR1 and CDR2: MDHEN and SYDVKM. J was trimmed by 5 bases and V by 5 bases; bases with no gene match: 5. The CDR3 reads CASSPGQGAEDTQYF. CDR3 coding DNA: TGTGCCAGCAGTCCGGGACAGGGGGCTGAAGATACGCAGTATTTT. Based on the CDR3 plus reference TRBV28 and TRBJ2-3, the full variable domain is DVKVTQSSRYLVKRTGEKVFLECVQDMDHENMFWYRQDPGLGLRLIYFSYDVKMKEKGDIPEGYSVSREKKERFSLILESASTNQTSMYLCASSPGQGAEDTQYFGPGTRLTVL.

This clonotype has a handful of counts. The chain joins TRBV5-1 to TRBJ2-1; D is unclear. Germline V lookup: CDR1 SGHRS, CDR2 YFSETQ. The CDR3 spans 14 residues. V gave up 0 bases and J gave up 3 bases, with 7 bases separating them. The CDR3 DNA reads TGCGCCAGCAGCTTGGTCCAGGACTACAATGAGCAGTTCTTC. Encoded protein: CASSLVQDYNEQFF.

The chain's CDR3 is CAILLPRPETGSADTQYF. CDR3 DNA sequence: TGTGCCATCCTCCTCCCGCGCCCCGAGACAGGGAGTGCAGATACGCAGTATTTT. The chain is built from TRBV7-3 and TRBJ2-3; TRBD1 matches at 7 bases. Germline trimming cut 10 bases from V and 4 bases from J; bases unmatched to any gene: 23. The CDR3 covers 18 residues. Per the germline V gene, CDR1 is SGHTA and CDR2 is FQGTGA. The entire variable domain, with the rest obtained from reference TRBV7-3 and TRBJ2-3, is as follows: GAGVSQTPSNKVTEKGKYVELRCDPISGHTALYWYRQSLGQGPEFLIYFQGTGAADDSGLPNDRFFAVRPEGSVSTLKIQRTERGDSAVYLCAILLPRPETGSADTQYFGPGTRLTVL.

J is TRBJ2-7 and V is TRBV5-1; D assignment may be TRBD1 or TRBD2 (5 bases each). V was clipped by 0 bases and J by 4 bases, with 11 bases between them. This CDR3 has 14 residues. CDR1 is SGHRS, CDR2 YFSETQ, per germline. Here the CDR3 DNA reads TGCGCCAGCAGCTTGGTGTATGAGGGGTACGAGCAGTACTTC. This codes for CASSLVYEGYEQYF.

This clonotype showed up just a few times. Written as DNA, the CDR3 is TGTGCCAGCAGCCGACGGACAGGGGGAAGCACAGATACGCAGTATTTT. Its translation is CASSRRTGGSTDTQYF. V usage is TRBV12-3 or TRBV12-4 and J usage is TRBJ2-3, with 10 bases matching TRBD1. This CDR3 region has 16 residues. Trimming cost V 6 bases and J 0 bases; bases outside gene matches: 6.

This clonotype was seen many times. This rearrangement joins TRBV9 to TRBJ2-2; the match to TRBD2 covers 7 bases. Germline V lookup: CDR1 SGDLS, CDR2 YYNGEE. This CDR3 has 17 amino acids. The V segment lost 3 bases and the J segment 5 bases; nucleotides outside the gene matches: 13. The CDR3 DNA reads as TGTGCCAGCAGCGAGCCTCAGACTAGCCCTCAGACCGGGGAGCTGTTTTTT. It translates to CASSEPQTSPQTGELFF.

The table lists this clonotype with a few counts. The chain has TRBV5-5 and TRBJ2-1, with 8 bases lining up with TRBD2. The V and J ends lost 2 bases and 6 bases, in that order; junction bases with no gene match: 10. Per the germline V gene, CDR1 is SGHKS and CDR2 is YYEKEE (reference sequence). The CDR3 consists of 16 residues. This CDR3 reads CASSFFTGGIFNEQFF. The CDR3, as DNA: TGTGCCAGCAGCTTTTTTACGGGAGGGATTTTCAATGAGCAGTTCTTC.

The CDR3 protein is CASSWSGVAEAFF. CDR3 DNA: TGCGCCAGCAGCTGGTCAGGCGTGGCTGAAGCTTTCTTT. The chain employs TRBV5-1 and TRBJ1-1; D is uncertain. This CDR3 is built from 13 residues. Trimming removed 3 bases from V and 6 bases from J, with 12 bases in between. Germline V gene sequence: CDR1 SGHRS, CDR2 YFSETQ.

This clonotype is classed as medium-sized (0.01 to 0.1%). This chain connects TRBV28 to TRBJ2-7; TRBD1 agrees at 10 bases. The CDR3 loop spans 15 amino acids. Per germline, CDR1 MDHEN and CDR2 SYDVKM. V trimming: 3 bases; J trimming: 2 bases; junction bases outside the gene matches: 4. CDR3 residues: CASSFGDRGTYEQYF. CDR3 nucleotide sequence: TGTGCCAGCAGTTTTGGGGACAGGGGCACCTACGAGCAGTACTTC.

This clonotype was seen a handful of times. This rearrangement joins TRBV12-3 or TRBV12-4 to TRBJ1-2; the D is unclear. Trimming shortened V by 5 bases and J by 7 bases, and 14 bases separated the two germline ends. CDR3 length equals 13 residues. CDR3 bases: TGTGCCAGCAGTCCCCTCCCGGGCCTTGGCTACACCTTC. Its protein product is CASSPLPGLGYTF.

The chain couples TRBV20-1 to TRBJ2-7; 11 bases align to TRBD2. The CDR3 consists of 15 residues. V trimming: 5 bases; J trimming: 3 bases; junction bases outside the gene matches: 9. CDR1 is DFQATT, CDR2 SNEGSKA, per germline (reference sequence). CDR3 sequence (DNA): TGCAGTGCTCCTATACTAGCGGGAGTTGTCTACGAGCAGTACTTC. Translation: CSAPILAGVVYEQYF.